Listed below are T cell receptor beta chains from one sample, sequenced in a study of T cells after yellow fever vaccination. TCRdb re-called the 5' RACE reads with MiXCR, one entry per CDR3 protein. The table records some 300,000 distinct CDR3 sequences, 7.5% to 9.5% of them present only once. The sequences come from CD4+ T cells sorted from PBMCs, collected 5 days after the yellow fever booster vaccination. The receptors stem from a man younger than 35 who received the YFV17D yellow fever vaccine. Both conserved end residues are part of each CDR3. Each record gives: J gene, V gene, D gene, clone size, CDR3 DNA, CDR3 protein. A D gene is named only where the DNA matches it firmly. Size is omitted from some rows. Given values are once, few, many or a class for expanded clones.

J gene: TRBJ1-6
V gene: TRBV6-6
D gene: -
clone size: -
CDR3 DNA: TGTGCCAGCAGTTACTCTGGGGAGCATTCACCCCTCCACTTT
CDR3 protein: CASSYSGEHSPLHF

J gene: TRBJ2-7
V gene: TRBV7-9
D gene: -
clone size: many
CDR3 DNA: TGTGCCAGCAGCGCCGGACAGTGGGGGTACGAGCAGTACTTC
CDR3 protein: CASSAGQWGYEQYF

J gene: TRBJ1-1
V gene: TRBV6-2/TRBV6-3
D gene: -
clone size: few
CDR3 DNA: TGTGCCAGCAGTTCCCACACGGGGAACACTGAAGCTTTCTTT
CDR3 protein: CASSSHTGNTEAFF

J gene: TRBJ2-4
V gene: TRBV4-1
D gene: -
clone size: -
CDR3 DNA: TGCGCCAGCGCCTCCAGGGGTCTAGCCAAAAACATTCAGTACTTC
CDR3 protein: CASASRGLAKNIQYF

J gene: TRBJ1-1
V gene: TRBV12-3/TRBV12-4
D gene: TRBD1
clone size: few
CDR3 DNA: TGTGCCAGCAGCATCCTAGGGGGCGCATCTGAAGCTTTCTTT
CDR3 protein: CASSILGGASEAFF

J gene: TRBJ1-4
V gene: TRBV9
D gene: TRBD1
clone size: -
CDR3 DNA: TGTGCCAGCAGCGTGACAGGGTCTTATGAAAAACTGTTTTTT
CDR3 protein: CASSVTGSYEKLFF

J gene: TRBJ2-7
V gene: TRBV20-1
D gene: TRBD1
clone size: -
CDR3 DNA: TGCAGTGCTAGAGGGGACAGGGGGATCTACGAGCAGTACTTC
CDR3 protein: CSARGDRGIYEQYF

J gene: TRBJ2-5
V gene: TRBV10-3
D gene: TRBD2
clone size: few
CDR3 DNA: TGTGCCATCAGTGAAGGACTAGCGGGTGGGGAGACCCAGTACTTC
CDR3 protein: CAISEGLAGGETQYF

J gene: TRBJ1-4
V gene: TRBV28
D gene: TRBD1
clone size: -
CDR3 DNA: TGTGCCAGCAAAACAGGGGCTCATGAAAAACTGTTTTTT
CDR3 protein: CASKTGAHEKLFF

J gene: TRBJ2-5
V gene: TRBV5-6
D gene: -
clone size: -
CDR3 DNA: TGTGCCAGCAGCCTAGCGTGGTCAGGGGGGACCCAGTACTTC
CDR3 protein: CASSLAWSGGTQYF

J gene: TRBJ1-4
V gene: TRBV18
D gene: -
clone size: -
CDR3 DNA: TGTGCCAGCTCACAAACCCGCACAGGACTAAATGAAAAACTGTTTTTT
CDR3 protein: CASSQTRTGLNEKLFF

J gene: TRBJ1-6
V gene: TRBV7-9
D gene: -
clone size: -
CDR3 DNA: TGTGCCAGCCGACAGATACGAGATTCACCCCTCCACTTT
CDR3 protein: CASRQIRDSPLHF

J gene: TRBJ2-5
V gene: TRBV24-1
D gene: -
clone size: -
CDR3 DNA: TGTGCCACCAGTGATTCAAGTCCCGGAGAGACCCAGTACTTC
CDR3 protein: CATSDSSPGETQYF

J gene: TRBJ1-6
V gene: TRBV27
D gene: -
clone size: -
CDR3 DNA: TGTGCCAGCAGTCCCCGTCGACCCGTCGATAATTCACCCCTCCACTTT
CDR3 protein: CASSPRRPVDNSPLHF

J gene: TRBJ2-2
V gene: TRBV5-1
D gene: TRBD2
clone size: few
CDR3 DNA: TGCGCCAGCAGTCTTCAGGCGGGGGGTCCCGGGGAGCTGTTTTTT
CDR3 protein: CASSLQAGGPGELFF

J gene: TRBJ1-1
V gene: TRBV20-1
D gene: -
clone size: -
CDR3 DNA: TGCAGTGCACCGGGACAAATGAACACTGAAGCTTTCTTT
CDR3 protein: CSAPGQMNTEAFF

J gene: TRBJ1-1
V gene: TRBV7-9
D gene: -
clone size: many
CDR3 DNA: TGTGCCAGCAGCTTCCTAACAGAGAACACTGAAGCTTTCTTT
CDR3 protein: CASSFLTENTEAFF

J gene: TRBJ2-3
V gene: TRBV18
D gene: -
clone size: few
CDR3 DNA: TGTGCCAGCTCGCGTGAGAGGGGGGGCCGGACAGATACGCAGTATTTT
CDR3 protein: CASSRERGGRTDTQYF

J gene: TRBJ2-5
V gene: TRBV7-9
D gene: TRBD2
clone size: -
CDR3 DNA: TGTGCCAGCAGTGTGCGGGGGACCCGGGAGACCCAGTACTTC
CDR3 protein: CASSVRGTRETQYF

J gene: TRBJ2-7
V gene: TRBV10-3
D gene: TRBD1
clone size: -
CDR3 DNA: TGTGCCATCTCCGGACAGGGTCGACCTACGAGGGGGCAGTACTTC
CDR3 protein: CAISGQGRPTRGQYF

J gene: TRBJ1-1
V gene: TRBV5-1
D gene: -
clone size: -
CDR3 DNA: TGCGCCAGCAGCTTGGGGACGGCGGGCTTCGACACTGAAGCTTTCTTT
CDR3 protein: CASSLGTAGFDTEAFF

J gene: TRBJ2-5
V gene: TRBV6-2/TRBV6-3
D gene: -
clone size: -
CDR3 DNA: TGTGCCAGCAGTTACGGGGGAGGTCCCCAGTACTTC
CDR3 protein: CASSYGGGPQYF

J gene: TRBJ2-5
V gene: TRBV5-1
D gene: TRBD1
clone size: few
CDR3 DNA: TGCGCCAGCAGTCCCGGGACAGGGGGATTCGGGGAGACCCAGTACTTC
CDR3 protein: CASSPGTGGFGETQYF

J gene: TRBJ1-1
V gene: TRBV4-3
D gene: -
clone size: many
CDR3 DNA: TGCGCCAGCAGCATACAGAGGGACACTGAAGCTTTCTTT
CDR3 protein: CASSIQRDTEAFF

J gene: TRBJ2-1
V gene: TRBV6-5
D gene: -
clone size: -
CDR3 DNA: TGTGCCAGCAGTTACAGGGGCGACAATGAGCAGTTCTTC
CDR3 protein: CASSYRGDNEQFF

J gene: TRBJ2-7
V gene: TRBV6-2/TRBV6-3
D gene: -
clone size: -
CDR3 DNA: TGTGCCAGTGGCCTTGGGGGTGAGCAGTACTTC
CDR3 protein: CASGLGGEQYF

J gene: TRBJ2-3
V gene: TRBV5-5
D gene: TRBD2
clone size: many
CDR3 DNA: TGTGCCAGCAGCGGGCGGCGGGGGGCTTCAGATACGCAGTATTTT
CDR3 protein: CASSGRRGASDTQYF

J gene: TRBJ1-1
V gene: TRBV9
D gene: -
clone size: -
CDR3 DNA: TGTGCCAGCAGCGTAGACCCCAGGGAGGGTGAAGCTTTCTTT
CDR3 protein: CASSVDPREGEAFF

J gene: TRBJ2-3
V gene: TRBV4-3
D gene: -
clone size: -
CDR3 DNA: TGCGCCAGCAGCCAAGTCGGAGCGGACCGCACAGATACGCAGTATTTT
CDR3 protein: CASSQVGADRTDTQYF

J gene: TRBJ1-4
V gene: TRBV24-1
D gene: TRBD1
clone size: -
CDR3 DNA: TGTGCCACCAGTGATCCGGGACAGGGTAATGAAAAACTGTTTTTT
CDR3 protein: CATSDPGQGNEKLFF

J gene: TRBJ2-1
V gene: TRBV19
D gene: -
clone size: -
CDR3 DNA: TGTGCCAGTAGTCCCCTGGTAGACAATGAGCAGTTCTTC
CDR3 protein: CASSPLVDNEQFF

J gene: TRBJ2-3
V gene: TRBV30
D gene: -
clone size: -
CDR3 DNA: TGTGCCTGGAGCTCGGATACCCGCGATACGCAGTATTTT
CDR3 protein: CAWSSDTRDTQYF

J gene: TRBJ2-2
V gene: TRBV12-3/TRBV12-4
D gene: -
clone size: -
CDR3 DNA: TGTGCCAGCAGTTTATTATCTACTTCGAACACCGGGGAGCTGTTTTTT
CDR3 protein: CASSLLSTSNTGELFF

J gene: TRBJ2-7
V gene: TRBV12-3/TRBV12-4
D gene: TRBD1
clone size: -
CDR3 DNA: TGTGCCAGCAGTTTAGGGACGGGACAGACCTACGAGCAGTACTTC
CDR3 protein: CASSLGTGQTYEQYF

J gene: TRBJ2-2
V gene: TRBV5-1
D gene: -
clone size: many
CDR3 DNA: TGCGCCAGCAGCTTGGCGGCCGGGGTAACCACCGGGGAGCTGTTTTTT
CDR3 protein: CASSLAAGVTTGELFF

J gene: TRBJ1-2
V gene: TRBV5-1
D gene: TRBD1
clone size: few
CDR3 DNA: TGCGCCAGCAGCTTCGGACAGGGGGCTACCATCTATGGCTACACCTTC
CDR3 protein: CASSFGQGATIYGYTF

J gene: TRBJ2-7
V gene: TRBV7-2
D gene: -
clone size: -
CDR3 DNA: TGTGCCAGCAGCTTAGTAGGGGGGGCGCAAGCCTACGAGCAGTACTTC
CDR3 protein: CASSLVGGAQAYEQYF

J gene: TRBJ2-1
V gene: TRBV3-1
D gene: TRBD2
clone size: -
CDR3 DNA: TGTGCCAGCAGCCGCGGAGACAGCGGGGGGTACAATGAGCAGTTCTTC
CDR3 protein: CASSRGDSGGYNEQFF

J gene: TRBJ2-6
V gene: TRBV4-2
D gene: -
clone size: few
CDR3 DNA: TGTGCCAGCAGCCAAGAGGGGAGCTCTGGGGCCAACGTCCTGACTTTC
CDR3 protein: CASSQEGSSGANVLTF

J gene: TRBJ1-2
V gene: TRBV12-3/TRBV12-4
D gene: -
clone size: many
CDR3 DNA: TGTGCCAGCAGTTTAGCCCGCGGACAAGCAAACTATGGCTACACCTTC
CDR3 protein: CASSLARGQANYGYTF

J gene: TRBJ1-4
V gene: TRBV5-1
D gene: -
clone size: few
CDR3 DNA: TGCGCCAGCGGGGTGGGTTCGAATGAAAAACTGTTTTTT
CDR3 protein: CASGVGSNEKLFF

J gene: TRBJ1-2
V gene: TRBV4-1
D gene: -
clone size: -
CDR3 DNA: TGCGCCAGCAGCCAAGAGAGTTTGCATGGCTACACCTTC
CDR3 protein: CASSQESLHGYTF

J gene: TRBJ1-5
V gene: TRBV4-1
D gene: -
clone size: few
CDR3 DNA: TGCGCCAGCAGCCAAGTCGACAGGATCCCCAATCAGCCCCAGCATTTT
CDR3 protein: CASSQVDRIPNQPQHF

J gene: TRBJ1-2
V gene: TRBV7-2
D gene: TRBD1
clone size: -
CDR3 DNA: TGTGCCAGCAGCTTGGATTCGGGACAGGGTGAGCGGTATGGCTACACCTTC
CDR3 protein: CASSLDSGQGERYGYTF

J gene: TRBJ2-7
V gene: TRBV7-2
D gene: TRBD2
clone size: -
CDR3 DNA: TGTGCCAGCAGCTGGACTAGCGGGGGATACGAGCAGTACTTC
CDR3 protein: CASSWTSGGYEQYF

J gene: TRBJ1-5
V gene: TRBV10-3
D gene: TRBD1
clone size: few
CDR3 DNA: TGTGCCATCAGTGAGTCGATCCGAGGACAGGGATATCAGCCCCAGCATTTT
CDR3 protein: CAISESIRGQGYQPQHF

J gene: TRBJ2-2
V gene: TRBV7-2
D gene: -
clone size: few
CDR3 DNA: TGTGCCAGCAGCCCCGACAGTACGAACACCGGGGAGCTGTTTTTT
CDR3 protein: CASSPDSTNTGELFF

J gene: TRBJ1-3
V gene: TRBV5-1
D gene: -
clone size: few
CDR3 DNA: TGCGCCAGCAAGCAGTCGGGGAGCTCTGGAAACACCATATATTTT
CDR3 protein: CASKQSGSSGNTIYF

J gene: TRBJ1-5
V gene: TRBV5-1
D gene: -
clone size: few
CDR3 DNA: TGCGCCAGCAGCTTGGAGCAGGGCGACCAGCCCCAGCATTTT
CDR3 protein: CASSLEQGDQPQHF

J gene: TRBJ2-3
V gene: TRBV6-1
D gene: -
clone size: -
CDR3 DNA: TGTGCCAGCAGTGAAAGTGGTGAAACAGATACGCAGTATTTT
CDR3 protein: CASSESGETDTQYF